This T cell receptor beta chain was observed in a study of blood T cells in healthy people across ages. Trimming left V 0 bases short and J 5 bases short, with 11 bases between. CDR3 length: 15 amino acids. Per the germline V gene, CDR1 is SEHNR and CDR2 is FQNEAQ (reference sequence). Study outcomes and limitations: The fall in TCR beta diversity per million T cells was roughly linear with age.

Alongside a J-beta primer mix, a sample-barcoded 5' primer served in a second PCR lasting roughly 7 to 11 cycles. TCRdb ran MiXCR on the 5' RACE reads and lists one entry per CDR3 protein. The table includes roughly 1.7 million distinct CDR3 sequences, around 36% detected once. As to this clonotype: Its antigen is unknown.

The TCR originated in a woman aged 25 to 39 in good health. The sequencing input was blood. The chain recombines TRBV7-9 with TRBJ2-1; TRBD2 is a possible D gene (5 bases). CDR3 nucleotide sequence: TGTGCCAGCAGCTTAGCCGAGTGGGAGAACAATGAGCAGTTCTTC. Translation: CASSLAEWENNEQFF. The entire variable domain, with the rest obtained from reference TRBV7-9 and TRBJ2-1, is as follows: DTGVSQNPRHKITKRGQNVTFRCDPISEHNRLYWYRQTLGQGPEFLTYFQNEAQLEKSRLLSDRFSAERPKGSFSTLEIQRTEQGDSAMYLCASSLAEWENNEQFFGPGTRLTVL.